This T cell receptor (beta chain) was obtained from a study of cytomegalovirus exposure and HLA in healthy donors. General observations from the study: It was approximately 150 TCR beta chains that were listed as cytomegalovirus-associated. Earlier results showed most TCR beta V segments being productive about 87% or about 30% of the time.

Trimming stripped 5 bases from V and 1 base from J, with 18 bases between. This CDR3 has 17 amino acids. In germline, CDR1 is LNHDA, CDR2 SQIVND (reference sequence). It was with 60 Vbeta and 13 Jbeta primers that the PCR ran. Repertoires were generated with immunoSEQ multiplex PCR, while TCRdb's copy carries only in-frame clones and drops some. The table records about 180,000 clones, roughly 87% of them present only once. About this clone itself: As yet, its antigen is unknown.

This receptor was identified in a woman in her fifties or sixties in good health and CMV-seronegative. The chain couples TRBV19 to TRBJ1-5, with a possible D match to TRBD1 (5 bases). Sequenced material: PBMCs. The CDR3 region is CASSLTTVGLSNQPQHF. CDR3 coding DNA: TGTGCCAGTAGTCTGACGACAGTCGGATTGAGCAATCAGCCCCAGCATTTT.